Listed below are T cell receptor beta chains from one sample, sequenced in a study of blood T cells in healthy people across ages. TCRdb ran MiXCR on the 5' RACE reads and lists one entry per CDR3 protein. The sample records about 570,000 distinct CDR3 sequences, 27% being singletons. Material for sequencing was blood. Every receptor here comes from a woman in her sixties or seventies in good health. CDR3s include the opening cysteine and the closing phenylalanine or tryptophan. The D gene is left open where the match is weak. Where a row states a size, it is once, few, many or the class of an expanded clone; other rows omit it.

TRBV9	-	TRBJ2-1	-	CASSPRWVPSSYNEQFF	TGTGCCAGCAGCCCCCGTTGGGTCCCGAGCTCCTACAATGAGCAGTTCTTC
TRBV7-9	-	TRBJ2-5	TRBD1	CASSRFGQGETQYF	TGTGCCAGCAGCCGGTTTGGACAGGGAGAGACCCAGTACTTC
TRBV12-3/TRBV12-4	few	TRBJ1-3	-	CASREQGGSGNTIYF	TGTGCCAGCAGGGAACAGGGCGGGTCTGGAAACACCATATATTTT
TRBV4-3	few	TRBJ2-2	TRBD2	CASSRNLAGGPGELFF	TGCGCCAGCAGCCGCAACCTAGCGGGGGGGCCCGGGGAGCTGTTTTTT
TRBV4-3	many	TRBJ1-2	TRBD1	CASSQEGRGRSGYTF	TGCGCCAGCAGCCAAGAGGGCAGGGGGAGAAGTGGCTACACCTTC
TRBV7-8	-	TRBJ2-1	-	CASSLVTAREQFF	TGTGCCAGCAGCTTAGTAACGGCACGTGAGCAGTTCTTC
TRBV3-1	-	TRBJ2-1	TRBD2	CASTRGTSIYNEQFF	TGTGCCAGCACCCGAGGGACTAGCATCTACAATGAGCAGTTCTTC
TRBV10-3	few	TRBJ2-5	TRBD2	CAISVGLAGVETQYF	TGTGCCATCAGCGTTGGACTAGCGGGGGTGGAGACCCAGTACTTC
TRBV14	few	TRBJ2-1	-	CASSPGTGEQFF	TGTGCCAGCAGCCCGGGCACAGGTGAGCAGTTCTTC
TRBV15	few	TRBJ1-1	-	CATSRGGTEAFF	TGTGCCACCAGCAGAGGAGGCACTGAAGCTTTCTTT
TRBV20-1	once	TRBJ2-3	TRBD2	CSASPSGPNTQYF	TGCAGTGCTAGTCCTAGCGGGCCCAATACGCAGTATTTT
TRBV20-1	few	TRBJ1-2	-	CSASRAGRGYTF	TGCAGTGCTAGTAGAGCAGGGCGAGGCTACACCTTC
TRBV6-5	-	TRBJ2-7	-	CASSGDPGYEQYF	TGTGCCAGCAGTGGGGACCCAGGCTACGAGCAGTACTTC
TRBV7-2	-	TRBJ1-1	-	CASSLAWSETAFF	TGTGCCAGCAGCTTAGCGTGGTCGGAGACTGCTTTCTTT
TRBV7-2	-	TRBJ2-1	TRBD2	CASSSLASYNEQFF	TGTGCCAGCAGCTCACTAGCGTCCTACAATGAGCAGTTCTTC
TRBV5-1	few	TRBJ1-1	-	CASSSSGGSTEAFF	TGCGCCAGCAGCTCCTCGGGGGGGTCCACTGAAGCTTTCTTT
TRBV19	-	TRBJ2-1	TRBD1	CASSLPGTGIYNEQFF	TGTGCCAGTAGTCTCCCCGGGACAGGGATCTACAATGAGCAGTTCTTC
TRBV27	-	TRBJ2-7	-	CASSGGLGQTYEQYF	TGTGCCAGCAGTGGGGGTTTAGGACAGACCTACGAGCAGTACTTC
TRBV29-1	-	TRBJ1-1	-	CSVEGRRTEAFF	TGCAGCGTTGAAGGCAGGCGGACTGAAGCTTTCTTT
TRBV2	-	TRBJ2-7	-	CASTRVGFSYEQYF	TGTGCCAGCACGCGAGTGGGTTTCTCCTACGAGCAGTACTTC
TRBV7-2	-	TRBJ2-5	TRBD2	CASSRLAGGLEAQYF	TGTGCCAGCAGCAGACTAGCGGGGGGGCTCGAGGCCCAGTACTTC
TRBV21-1	few	TRBJ1-3	-	CASSKAPQNSGNTIYF	TGTGCCAGCAGCAAAGCGCCACAAAACTCTGGAAACACCATATATTTT
TRBV4-3	few	TRBJ1-2	-	CASSQDRRWDNYGYTF	TGCGCCAGCAGCCAAGATAGGAGGTGGGACAACTATGGCTACACCTTC
TRBV7-3	-	TRBJ2-3	-	CASSVVPDTQYF	TGTGCCAGCAGCGTTGTCCCAGATACGCAGTATTTT
TRBV7-7	-	TRBJ2-5	TRBD2	CASSSGTSGGAETQYF	TGTGCTAGCAGCTCCGGGACTAGCGGGGGAGCAGAGACCCAGTACTTC
TRBV29-1	few	TRBJ1-2	TRBD1	CSVSPTGSYGYTF	TGCAGCGTATCCCCGACAGGGAGCTATGGCTACACCTTC
TRBV5-1	once	TRBJ1-2	TRBD1	CASSSEGALYGYTF	TGCGCCAGCAGCTCCGAGGGGGCTCTCTATGGCTACACCTTC
TRBV10-3	few	TRBJ1-2	-	CAINGGDYGYTF	TGTGCCATCAATGGGGGAGACTATGGCTACACCTTC
TRBV30	-	TRBJ2-5	-	CASGWSLGIQETQYF	TGTGCCTCCGGTTGGTCGTTGGGGATCCAAGAGACCCAGTACTTC
TRBV10-3	few	TRBJ1-6	TRBD1	CAIRGQGDNSPLHF	TGTGCCATCCGGGGTCAGGGGGATAATTCACCCCTCCACTTT
TRBV10-3	-	TRBJ2-7	-	CAISEGDRSGYEQYF	TGTGCCATCAGTGAGGGGGATCGTAGCGGCTACGAGCAGTACTTC
TRBV15	-	TRBJ1-3	-	CATKLNNGGSGNTIYF	TGTGCCACGAAACTCAACAACGGAGGCTCTGGAAACACCATATATTTT
TRBV7-2	-	TRBJ1-3	-	CASSTRVLGNTIYF	TGTGCCAGCAGCACGAGAGTTCTTGGAAACACCATATATTTT
TRBV5-1	few	TRBJ2-1	TRBD1	CASSTGTGIFNEQFF	TGCGCCAGCAGTACCGGGACAGGGATTTTCAATGAGCAGTTCTTC
TRBV3-1	-	TRBJ2-1	TRBD2	CASSSQRGASYNEQFF	TGTGCCAGCAGTTCTCAGCGGGGGGCGTCATACAATGAGCAGTTCTTC
TRBV5-1	few	TRBJ2-3	-	CASSLTATDTQYF	TGCGCCAGCAGCTTGACAGCCACAGATACGCAGTATTTT
TRBV6-1	few	TRBJ2-3	-	CASSEAPTAADTQYF	TGTGCCAGCAGTGAAGCCCCGACAGCAGCAGATACGCAGTATTTT
TRBV4-2	few	TRBJ1-2	-	CASSQEAGQPYGYTF	TGTGCCAGCAGCCAAGAAGCAGGTCAACCCTATGGCTACACCTTC
TRBV29-1	-	TRBJ1-4	-	CSGATPLNEKLFF	TGCAGCGGAGCCACACCGCTTAATGAAAAACTGTTTTTT
TRBV2	few	TRBJ1-4	TRBD1	CASKFTGGAENEKLFF	TGTGCCAGCAAGTTTACAGGGGGCGCGGAGAATGAAAAACTGTTTTTT
TRBV28	-	TRBJ1-2	-	CASSLSSTYGYTF	TGTGCCAGCAGTTTAAGTTCTACCTATGGCTACACCTTC
TRBV6-5	-	TRBJ1-5	TRBD1	CASSLGQGVVQPQHF	TGTGCCAGCAGCCTCGGACAGGGGGTAGTTCAGCCCCAGCATTTT
TRBV3-1	-	TRBJ2-5	-	CASSHRWDFQETQYF	TGTGCCAGCAGCCACCGGTGGGACTTCCAAGAGACCCAGTACTTC
TRBV12-5	-	TRBJ2-5	-	CAPPRAGGETQYF	TGTGCTCCCCCTCGAGCTGGGGGCGAGACCCAGTACTTC
TRBV20-1	-	TRBJ2-3	-	CSARDPSASSTDTQYF	TGCAGTGCTAGAGACCCATCGGCTTCCAGCACAGATACGCAGTATTTT
TRBV12-3/TRBV12-4	-	TRBJ2-3	TRBD1	CASSEGQFTDTQYF	TGTGCCAGCAGTGAGGGACAGTTCACAGATACGCAGTATTTT
TRBV10-3	few	TRBJ1-1	-	CAIRAPGLDTEAFF	TGTGCCATCAGAGCTCCGGGACTCGACACTGAAGCTTTCTTT
TRBV10-3	many	TRBJ1-4	-	CAISDPSKAIEKLFF	TGTGCCATCAGCGACCCCAGTAAAGCGATTGAAAAACTGTTTTTT
TRBV7-2	-	TRBJ2-7	-	CASSVHGSYEQYF	TGTGCCAGCAGCGTACATGGCTCCTACGAGCAGTACTTC
TRBV29-1	few	TRBJ1-2	-	CSASQGRGYTF	TGCAGCGCATCACAGGGTCGCGGCTACACCTTC
TRBV7-3	-	TRBJ2-1	TRBD2	CASSLLAGANEQFF	TGTGCCAGCAGCTTACTAGCGGGGGCCAATGAGCAGTTCTTC
TRBV7-3	once	TRBJ2-7	TRBD1	CASSLAQGYYEQYF	TGTGCCAGCAGCTTGGCACAGGGGTACTACGAGCAGTACTTC
TRBV6-1	-	TRBJ1-6	-	CASSEVPPPRSPLHF	TGTGCCAGCAGTGAAGTTCCGCCACCCAGGTCACCCCTCCACTTT
TRBV7-2	once	TRBJ2-5	-	CASSPSGRQMETQYF	TGTGCCAGCAGCCCCTCTGGGCGGCAAATGGAGACCCAGTACTTC
TRBV9	few	TRBJ1-2	TRBD1	CASSQGPGQLYGYTF	TGTGCCAGCAGCCAGGGACCGGGACAGCTTTATGGCTACACCTTC
TRBV9	few	TRBJ2-5	-	CASAQGDQETQYF	TGTGCCAGCGCACAGGGCGACCAAGAGACCCAGTACTTC